This record looks at one TCR beta chain sequence and its context. Its antigen is undetermined. This specimen comes from a study of OX40 agonist ivuxolimab in advanced cancers. Study as a whole: Ivuxolimab, which is an agonistic anti-OX40 (CD134) antibody, was administered to the patients. Each dose-escalation patient presented with hepatocellular carcinoma, melanoma, renal cell or head and neck cancer. Notes on the study in general: Among the lowest peripheral clonal expansion occurred in 0.1-3.0 mg/kg partial responders.

V shed 4 bases, J shed 3 bases, and the junction held 10 bases outside the gene matches. The CDR3 extends over 15 amino acids. The germline V gene encodes CDR1 SGHNT and CDR2 YYREEE (reference sequence). Profiled with immunoSEQ multiplex PCR; TCRdb holds only in-frame clones, not every one. This table has approximately 70,000 clones, 94% appearing once. Specimen: CD4+ or CD8+ T cells sorted from blood, collected in a trial of the OX40 agonist ivuxolimab. This clonotype originated in an adult with an advanced solid tumor such as melanoma, head and neck, liver or kidney cancer. This chain links TRBV5-4 with TRBJ2-7; TRBD2 matches 7 bases. CDR3 bases: TGTGCCAGCAGCGTGGCGGCTAGCGGCAGCTACGAGCAGTACTTC. Translated, it gives CASSVAASGSYEQYF. The full variable domain, with the rest looked up from reference TRBV5-4 and TRBJ2-7, is ETGVTQSPTHLIKTRGQQVTLRCSSQSGHNTVSWYQQALGQGPQFIFQYYREEENGRGNFPPRFSGLQFPNYSSELNVNALELDDSALYLCASSVAASGSYEQYFGPGTRLTVT.